This T cell receptor (beta chain) is drawn from a study of blood T cell repertoires in COVID-19 (dated by TCRdb to 2020 to 2022). As for the study more broadly: Samples from collaborators originated in the United States, Italy and Spain and spanned both the acute and convalescent phases of COVID-19. Nearly every sample came with metadata listing a de-identified subject ID, COVID-19 status, age in years and sex. The samples were drawn from the first 160 participants of the ongoing ImmuneRACE study and from over 950 subjects provided by 6 global collaborators. Subjects who had been exposed to COVID-19, were actively infected with it, or had recovered from it provided the deeply sampled blood TCRbeta repertoires that made up the dataset. The material from the prospective study consisted of cDNA or gDNA derived from T cells, B-cell-depleted T cells, or PBMCs. Where available, HLA class I and class II types were taken from metadata supplied by the sample provider and were not determined by assay-based typing. The repertoires were released in a freely available public database intended as a resource for research on the immune response to SARS-CoV-2. Overall results and qualifications from the work: How much clinical and demographic metadata was included differed by source and by participant, and the metadata was provided uncurated.

TCRbeta CDR3 regions were amplified from genomic DNA by means of the immunoSEQ Assay, a bias-controlled multiplex PCR. The authors' pipeline ran thus. The number of nucleated cells in each sample was estimated by amplification of reference gene primers within the assay. To quantify the absolute abundance of each unique TCRbeta CDR3 rearrangement, sequence reads were collapsed and filtered. For each sample, productive Simpson clonality was calculated as the square root of Simpson's diversity index over productive rearrangements. Here the immuneACCESS table is served through TCRdb, limited to in-frame sequences with V and J called. Missing clones are a known gap in these copies; in checked studies unresolved V genes cover under half, and the rest lacks a known reason. V, J and clone size are taken as reported in that table, and D and trimming were inferred from the DNA itself. The sample table records around 300,000 clones; about nine tenths of these occur just once. Around 6.8% of the sample goes to the ten largest clones.

Details on this clone: Its antigen remains unidentified. No base quality values were provided; no much bigger clone lies one nucleotide off.

From cysteine to phenylalanine, the CDR3 is 13 amino acids long. Here the CDR3 DNA is all that survives: 39 bases in frame from base 1. V and J are truncated by 4 bases and 7 bases respectively, leaving an intervening sequence of 11 bases. In the germline V gene, CDR1 corresponds to SQVTM and CDR2 to ANQGSEA. In Seattle, one collaborating source enrolled patients while the infection was active and tracked those patients longitudinally over the course of disease. Collaborating institutions collected whole blood in K2EDTA tubes following their own protocols. For TCRbeta analysis, collaborators shipped samples in one of three forms: frozen whole blood, isolated PBMCs, or DNA extracted from either of those sample types.

The rearrangement joined TRBV29-1 to TRBJ1-6, with TRBD1 tentatively as D gene (5 bases match). Input material: peripheral blood. This TCR was sampled from a woman aged 25 to 39 with COVID-19, enrolled during active disease. The bases are TGCAGCGTTGGGACAAACCGAAATTCACCCCTCCACTTT. Translation gives CSVGTNRNSPLHF.